Following are 23 T cell receptor beta chains from one sample sequenced in a study of cytomegalovirus exposure and HLA in healthy donors. 60 Vbeta and 13 Jbeta primers were used in PCR. Repertoires were generated with immunoSEQ multiplex PCR, while TCRdb's copy carries only in-frame clones and drops some. Recorded here are 30,000 to 45,000 clones; the top ten clones represent approximately 10%. The sequencing sample was made of PBMCs. The receptors come from a man aged 35 to 55 in good health and CMV-seropositive.

The rearrangement joins TRBV6-5 to TRBJ2-7; a weak D match, TRBD2 (6 bases). The CDR3 covers 15 residues. Germline-derived CDR1 and CDR2 are MNHEY and SVGAGI. Trimming stripped 4 bases from V and 2 bases from J, with 15 bases between. In nucleotides, the CDR3 is TGTGCCAGCAGTTTCGACAGCTCGGGGGCCTACGAGCAGTACTTC. It codes for CASSFDSSGAYEQYF.

The genes are TRBV4-3 and TRBJ2-5, with 7 bases fitting TRBD1. This CDR3 is 15 amino acids long. The V segment lost 0 bases and the J segment 4 bases; nucleotides outside the gene matches: 5. Germline V gives CDR1 LGHNA, CDR2 YSLEER. CDR3 sequence reads: CASSQDLDRVETQYF. The CDR3 nucleotides read TGCGCCAGCAGCCAAGATCTTGACAGGGTAGAGACCCAGTACTTC.

The chain recombines TRBV9 with TRBJ2-2; 8 bases map to TRBD1. CDR3 length: 15 amino acids. The germline CDR1 and CDR2 sequences are SGDLS and YYNGEE. Trimming at V came to 1 base and at J to 6 bases, leaving 5 bases not matched to a gene. DNA of the CDR3: TGTGCCAGCAGCGTAAGGCTACAGGGGGCCGGGGAGCTGTTTTTT. It is translated as CASSVRLQGAGELFF.

The J gene is TRBJ1-5, the V gene TRBV5-5; no clear D gene. V was pared by 0 bases and J by 3 bases, with 13 bases between. This CDR3 contains 16 residues. Germline CDR1 reads SGHKS; CDR2 reads YYEKEE (reference sequence). In DNA, the CDR3 is TGTGCCAGCAGCTTGGAGGGTGCGGAGGTCAATCAGCCCCAGCATTTT. It specifies CASSLEGAEVNQPQHF.

Here the CDR3 DNA reads TGCGCCAGCAGCTTGGGACAGGACTATGGCTACACCTTC. Protein: CASSLGQDYGYTF. The V gene is TRBV5-1, the J gene TRBJ1-2; a possible D gene is TRBD1 (6 bases). The germline V gene has CDR1 SGHRS and CDR2 YFSETQ. Trimming shortened V by 0 bases and J by 3 bases, and 6 bases separated the two germline ends. The CDR3 is 13 residues long.

The chain uses TRBV27 and TRBJ1-2, with TRBD1 identical over 7 bases. V gave up 4 bases and J gave up 4 bases; unmatched junction bases: 9. The CDR3 has 15 amino acids. Per germline, CDR1 MNHEY and CDR2 SMNVEV (reference sequence). The CDR3 DNA is TGTGCCAGCAGTTCAGGAAGGGGGCGGGGCTATGGCTACACCTTC. Translating gives CASSSGRGRGYGYTF.

The chain couples TRBV7-9 to TRBJ1-1; D unresolved. Germline assignment: CDR1 SEHNR and CDR2 FQNEAQ (reference sequence). This CDR3 comprises 16 residues. The V end was cut by 5 bases, the J end by 3 bases, with 19 bases between. DNA of the CDR3: TGTGCCAGCAGCAACCCTCGCCGAGGCGCGCACACTGAAGCTTTCTTT. Translating gives CASSNPRRGAHTEAFF.

The chain carries TRBV18 and TRBJ2-6; D ambiguous. The CDR3 has 18 residues. Germline V gene sequence: CDR1 KGHSH, CDR2 LQKENI. Trimming shortened V by 10 bases and J by 0 bases, and 22 bases separated the two germline ends. The DNA for the CDR3 is TGTGCCACAACATCCGGCGGAACCTCCGTCTCTGGGGCCAACGTCCTGACTTTC. It is translated as CATTSGGTSVSGANVLTF.

This chain joins TRBV28 and TRBJ2-2; 7 bases line up with TRBD2. This CDR3 comprises 21 residues. The V and J ends lost 2 bases and 0 bases, in that order; junction bases with no gene match: 18. Germline values: CDR1 MDHEN, CDR2 SYDVKM. This CDR3 reads CASSLPPLRLAQNSNTGELFF. CDR3 bases: TGTGCCAGCAGTTTACCACCCCTACGACTAGCTCAGAATTCGAACACCGGGGAGCTGTTTTTT.

The V and J genes are TRBV11-2 and TRBJ2-7; D might be TRBD2 (6 bases). Trimming removed 1 base from V and 0 bases from J, with 13 bases in between. Germline V lookup: CDR1 SGHAT, CDR2 FQNNGV. This CDR3 region has 16 residues. The CDR3 DNA reads TGTGCCAGCAGCTTAGGGCCGGGAGCAAGCTCCTACGAGCAGTACTTC. It translates to CASSLGPGASSYEQYF.

This chain uses TRBV19 with TRBJ2-7, with a tentative D call TRBD2 (6 bases). The CDR3 length is 15 residues. The V end was cut by 4 bases, the J end by 2 bases, with 15 bases between. Looked up from germline, CDR1 is LNHDA and CDR2 is SQIVND (reference sequence). The CDR3 here is CASSTLGRLTYEQYF. In DNA form, the CDR3 reads TGTGCCAGTAGTACCCTAGGGAGGCTGACCTACGAGCAGTACTTC.

The chain couples TRBV7-6 to TRBJ2-7; D is unclear. Germline values: CDR1 SGHVS, CDR2 FNYEAQ. The CDR3 is made up of 11 amino acids. V was trimmed by 5 bases and J by 12 bases, leaving 14 bases between them. The CDR3 reads CASSLDRRLYF. The CDR3 nucleotides are TGTGCCAGCAGCCTAGATAGGCGGCTGTACTTC.

Notes on this clone: One end of the junction is discordant with germline, which a read error may explain. The chain has TRBV4-2 and TRBJ2-2, with D maybe TRBD2 (5 bases). Germline CDR1 reads LGHNA; CDR2 reads YNFKEQ. This CDR3 has 12 residues. CDR3 protein: CASSYPAGELFF. CDR3 in DNA: TGTGCCAGCAGCTACCCTGCCGGGGAGCTATTTTTT.

This sequence joins TRBV19 and TRBJ1-4; tentative D call: TRBD1 (5 bases). Trimming cost V 5 bases and J 3 bases, with 10 bases left between them. Germline V gene data show CDR1 as LNHDA and CDR2 as SQIVND (reference sequence). The CDR3 consists of 14 residues. The CDR3: CASSPRGPNEKLFF. CDR3 DNA: TGTGCCAGTAGTCCTAGGGGTCCTAATGAAAAACTGTTTTTT. Based on the CDR3 plus reference TRBV19 and TRBJ1-4, the full variable domain is DGGITQSPKYLFRKEGQNVTLSCEQNLNHDAMYWYRQDPGQGLRLIYYSQIVNDFQKGDIAEGYSVSREKKESFPLTVTSAQKNPTAFYLCASSPRGPNEKLFFGSGTQLSVL.

V usage is TRBV2 and J usage is TRBJ2-5, with TRBD2 matching 7 bases. The end of the DNA fits TRBJ2-7 better, so the J call may be wrong. The germline V gene encodes CDR1 SNHLY and CDR2 FYNNEI. The CDR3 length is 16 residues. The CDR3 region has the DNA TGTGCCAGCAGGGAGGGTTCATCGGGAGGCCCCTACGAGCAGTACTTC. Its translation is CASREGSSGGPYEQYF.

The V gene is TRBV19, the J gene TRBJ2-2; the match to TRBD2 covers 9 bases. Germline CDR1 and CDR2: LNHDA and SQIVND (reference sequence). The CDR3 sequence is 14 residues long. V shed 7 bases and J 5 bases; nucleotides not matched to a gene: 5. For the CDR3, the DNA is TGTGCCAGTACTCTAGCGGGATGGACCGGGGAGCTGTTTTTT. Translated, it gives CASTLAGWTGELFF.

V is TRBV6-4 and J is TRBJ2-2; TRBD2 matches 9 bases. This CDR3 has 16 residues. V was clipped by 0 bases and J by 4 bases; unmatched bases: 3. In germline, CDR1 is MRHNA, CDR2 SNTAGT. CDR3 in amino acids: CASSDSAGGLTGELFF. CDR3 nucleotides: TGTGCCAGCAGTGACTCAGCGGGAGGTCTCACCGGGGAGCTGTTTTTT.

The rearrangement joins TRBV30 to TRBJ2-7, with 16 bases that match TRBD2. Losses at the gene ends were 0 bases for V and 6 bases for J; bases not matched to a gene: 5. The CDR3 is 16 amino acids. From germline, CDR1 is GTSNPN and CDR2 SVGIG (reference sequence). CDR3 sequence reads: CAWSVGTSGRGSEQYF. DNA of the CDR3: TGTGCCTGGAGTGTAGGGACTAGCGGGAGGGGGAGCGAGCAGTACTTC.

CDR3 bases: TGCGCCAGCAGCGGCAGACAGAATGCCTACGAGCAGTACTTC. As protein: CASSGRQNAYEQYF. V and J are TRBV5-1 and TRBJ2-7; tentatively, D is TRBD1 (5 bases). Germline CDR1 reads SGHRS; CDR2 reads YFSETQ. The CDR3 spans 14 residues. V lost 4 bases and J lost 2, with 13 bases in between. Together with reference TRBV5-1 and TRBJ2-7, the CDR3 gives the full variable domain: KAGVTQTPRYLIKTRGQQVTLSCSPISGHRSVSWYQQTPGQGLQFLFEYFSETQRNKGNFPGRFSGRQFSNSRSEMNVSTLELGDSALYLCASSGRQNAYEQYFGPGTRLTVT.

The chain links TRBV28 to TRBJ1-1, with TRBD1 as a possible D gene (6 bases). Trimming took off 3 bases at V and 4 bases at J, with 12 bases between the two ends. The CDR3 runs 14 residues. Germline V gene data show CDR1 as MDHEN and CDR2 as SYDVKM. The CDR3 reads CASSFSSGATEAFF. CDR3 DNA: TGTGCCAGCAGTTTTTCCTCAGGGGCCACTGAAGCTTTCTTT.

The V gene is TRBV7-9, the J gene TRBJ2-2; 8 nucleotides align to TRBD1. CDR3 length: 14 amino acids. Germline CDR1 SEHNR, CDR2 FQNEAQ (reference sequence). With 11 bases clipped from V and 5 bases from J, the junction kept 10 bases outside the gene matches. CDR3 amino acids: CAGVGTGSTGELFF. CDR3 bases: TGTGCCGGAGTGGGGACAGGATCGACCGGGGAGCTGTTTTTT.

The chain uses TRBV7-6 and TRBJ2-5; 10 bases map to TRBD2. CDR3 size: 16 residues. V lost 1 base to trimming and J lost 5 bases; unmatched junction nucleotides: 7. CDR1 and CDR2 from the germline V gene are SGHVS and FNYEAQ. CDR3 bases: TGTGCCAGCAGCTTAGAACCGGGACTAGCGCTGGAGACCCAGTACTTC. Translating gives CASSLEPGLALETQYF.

CDR3 sequence (DNA): TGTGCCAGCAGCCCCTCTCCCACTGAAGCTTTCTTT. Its protein is CASSPSPTEAFF. The gene calls are TRBV11-2 and TRBJ1-1; D is unclear. Germline V gene lookup returns CDR1 SGHAT and CDR2 FQNNGV. V was cut by 5 bases and J by 4 bases, with 8 bases left in between. The CDR3 spans 12 residues.